This record concerns one T cell receptor (beta chain) sequence. What it binds is not known. TCRdb recomputed calls from the reads with MiXCR, one row per CDR3 protein. The table has 650,000 to 900,000 distinct CDR3 sequences, about 31% seen once. The sample belongs to a study of T cell repertoires in cytomegalovirus infection. About the research overall: HLA-C-restricted CMV epitopes, recently identified, and well-studied HLA-B-restricted ones were used by the study. Public TCR beta signatures provided an indication of both CMV infection and a matching HLA type.

This receptor was taken from a human donor in good health (CMV status not recorded). Some clones in this sample may be carry-over from other donors' samples. Sequenced material: cultured CD8+ T cells from PBMCs, taken from culture after CMV antigen stimulation.

CDR3 loop: CASSLKRGSTDTQYF. The CDR3 DNA reads as TGTGCCAGCAGCCTGAAGCGGGGTAGCACAGATACGCAGTATTTT. V is TRBV11-3 and J is TRBJ2-3, with 7 nucleotides matching TRBD2. The junction had 5 bases not matched to a gene; V was cut back by 5 bases and J by 0 bases. Germline CDR1 is SGHNT and CDR2 is YENEEA. This CDR3 is 15 amino acids long.